This TCR beta chain was captured by sequencing in a study of blood T cells in healthy people across ages (dated by TCRdb to about 2015). For the wider study: In model experiments, template switching captured roughly one uniquely barcoded TCR beta cDNA molecule for every two T cells. Using deep sequencing normalized with unique cDNA molecular identifiers, the study measured how TCR beta repertoire diversity changes with age. The donors were divided into four age groups: young (average roughly 17 years), middle-aged (around 41), aged (about 56) and long-lived (nearly 85). For two donors (one aged 18 to 29 and one aged 80 or older), the study analyzed two additional independent replicas of 1 million unique cDNA reads from the same blood draw. To avoid experimental bias, donors of different ages were spread randomly across the sequencing lanes.

The 39 donors, aged roughly 6 to 95 years, were systemically healthy Caucasian individuals from Russia. Each donor gave about 9.7 milliliters of peripheral blood, drawn into EDTA-treated Vacutainer tubes. Ficoll-Paque density-gradient centrifugation was used to isolate PBMCs, with at least 6.5 million per sample. Trizol reagent was used to extract total RNA from the PBMCs, yielding at least 5 micrograms per sample. For every donor, an aliquot of PBMCs went through flow cytometry to measure the percentages of naive CD45RAhigh/CD27high T cells. General study outcomes and caveats: A strong correlation was found between observed TCR beta diversity and the percentage of naive T cells measured by flow cytometry. Observed TCR beta diversity per million T cells fell roughly linearly with age, and a significant reduction was already apparent by age roughly 40. The long-lived group showed more naive CD4+ T cells, fewer expanded clones and increased TCR diversity than the aged group, suggesting age selection. Estimates of total diversity from one million sequenced T cells were regarded as lower bounds and underestimates. The CMV infection status of donors was not known, potentially confounding age-related changes in expanded clonotypes. Since profiling was done on bulk unsorted PBMCs, naive and antigen-experienced compartments could not be conclusively compared.

On this clonotype itself: The specificity of this receptor is unknown. Base qualities are not recorded, but no much larger clone differs from it by a single base.

Taken from the germline V gene, the CDR1 and CDR2 loops are ENHRY and SYGVKD. V loses 4 bases at its end and J loses 5 bases; junction bases beyond the gene matches: 5. The CDR3, cysteine through phenylalanine, is 15 amino acids long. Only CDR3 DNA remains: 45 bases, in frame from the first base. Libraries were made using 5' RACE. The data were produced on an Illumina HiSeq 2500. A second roughly 6 to 12 cycle PCR used a sample-barcoded 5' primer and a J-beta primer mix. Each TCR beta cDNA molecule received a unique molecular identifier from a template-switch 5' adaptor carrying 12 random nucleotides. Each sample yielded at least 3 million CDR3-containing paired-end reads. First-strand cDNA was synthesized from all RNA with the Mint cDNA synthesis kit, primed by a TRBC-specific oligonucleotide. Following uracil-DNA glycosylase treatment, a first 18-cycle PCR with universal primers M1SS and BC2_uni_R was performed on all cDNA. In the source study's methods: For normalization, 1 million high-quality reads, each with a distinct molecular identifier, were randomly selected from each sample. Instead of being binned into consensus sequences, reads that shared molecular identifiers were thrown out. MiTCR, with a Q25 quality threshold and the strictest error-elimination algorithm, was used for CDR3 identification, clonotype clustering and error correction. A nonparametric unseen species model with Euler transformation was used to estimate a lower bound on total TCR beta diversity. TCRdb reran the public reads through fastp at Q25 and MiXCR, keeping productive beta chains. Every distinct CDR3 protein forms one entry, paired with its most common genes and DNA. Clone size and V and J calls follow TCRdb, not the original study. Across this sample there are under 800,000 distinct CDR3 sequences, with 20% to 25% seen only once. The ten largest clones take up roughly 3.6% of the sample.

This TCR derives from a man in his 70s in good health. Specimen: blood. The V and J genes are TRBV10-3 and TRBJ2-1; 10 of the junction bases match TRBD2. This receptor has the CDR3 CAISGTSGPNNEQFF. The sequenced DNA is TGTGCCATCAGTGGGACTAGCGGACCAAACAATGAGCAGTTCTTC.